This T cell receptor (beta chain) was captured in a study of a mutant IDH1 vaccine in newly diagnosed glioma. Background on the study: Eight vaccinations went to patients in weeks 1, 3, 5, 7, 11, 15, 19, 23. Males made up 62.5% and females about 40% of treated patients, whose mean age was roughly 40 years.

Germline values: CDR1 SGHTA, CDR2 FQGNSA. The CDR3 spans 15 residues. Trimming took 5 bases from V and 1 from J; bases not matched to a gene: 3. Regarding this clone: Antigen: not known.

Whole-study findings and limits: In roughly 93% of patients, immune responses induced by the vaccine occurred.

Here immunoSEQ multiplex PCR was the method, and the copy in TCRdb shows in-frame clones only, minus some. The table records tens of thousands of clones, 60% to 75% of them present only once. The time point here: week 11, during vaccination. Alongside topical imiquimod, each dose of vaccine comprised 300 ug of mutant IDH1 20-mer peptide. This TCR came from a young man with glioma. Some clones in this sample may be carry-over from other donors' samples. The chain recombines TRBV7-2 with TRBJ2-5; 11 bases are shared with TRBD1. This specimen was peripheral blood mononuclear cells (PBMCs), taken from a glioma patient whose treatment included an IDH1 peptide vaccine. This CDR3 reads CASSGQGALQETQYF. DNA for the CDR3: TGTGCCAGCAGCGGACAGGGGGCTCTCCAAGAGACCCAGTACTTC.